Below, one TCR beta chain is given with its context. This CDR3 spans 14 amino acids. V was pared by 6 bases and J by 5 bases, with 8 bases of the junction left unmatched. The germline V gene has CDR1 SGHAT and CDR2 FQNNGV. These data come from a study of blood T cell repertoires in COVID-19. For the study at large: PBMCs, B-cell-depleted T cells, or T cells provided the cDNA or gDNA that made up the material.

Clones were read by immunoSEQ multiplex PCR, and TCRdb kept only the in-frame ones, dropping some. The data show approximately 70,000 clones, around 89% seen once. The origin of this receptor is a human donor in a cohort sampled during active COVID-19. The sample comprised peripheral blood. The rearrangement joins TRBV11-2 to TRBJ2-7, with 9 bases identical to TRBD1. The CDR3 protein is CASSPQGQGHEQYF. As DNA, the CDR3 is TGTGCCAGCAGTCCTCAGGGACAGGGCCACGAGCAGTACTTC.